A single sample gave rise to the 22 T cell receptor beta chains below, sequenced in a study of spatial heterogeneity in lung cancer. Time point: blood at routine non-recurrence follow-up after resection. The study sequenced unsorted whole RNA from tumor, nontumor lung or frozen PBMC. Using its own MiXCR run on the 5' RACE reads, TCRdb lists one record per CDR3 protein. The sample has about 47,000 distinct CDR3 sequences; roughly 7.4% are singletons. The specimen comprised PBMCs, sampled at follow-up. Receptors originate from a female donor with early-stage non-small cell lung cancer.

A few counts support this clonotype. V gene TRBV12-3 or TRBV12-4 combines with J gene TRBJ2-1; D gene ambiguous. Trimming cost V 6 bases and J 4 bases, with 16 bases left between them. CDR3 size: 15 residues. As DNA, the CDR3 is TGTGCCAGCAGCCAGAGCTCGCCTGGGTACAATGAGCAGTTCTTC. This encodes CASSQSSPGYNEQFF.

V usage is TRBV4-3 and J usage is TRBJ1-1; D is ambiguous. The CDR3 sequence is 22 residues long. Trimming pared 0 bases from V and 3 bases from J, leaving 32 bases between. Germline lookup yields CDR1 LGHNA and CDR2 YSLEER. CDR3 loop: CASSQDNPGKRGWKAGYTEAFF. Here the CDR3 DNA reads TGCGCCAGCAGCCAAGATAATCCGGGTAAGAGAGGGTGGAAGGCCGGCTACACTGAAGCTTTCTTT.

The sample holds many counts of this clonotype. The rearrangement links TRBV2 to TRBJ1-1; tentative D call: TRBD1 (5 bases). Trimming pared 4 bases from V and 1 base from J, leaving 13 bases between. Germline V gives CDR1 SNHLY, CDR2 FYNNEI. CDR3 length: 15 amino acids. CDR3 bases: TGTGCCAGCAGTGTACAGGAGACGAGGAACACTGAAGCTTTCTTT. It specifies CASSVQETRNTEAFF.

This clonotype was counted ten times or more. The chain links TRBV5-1 to TRBJ2-1; D remains ambiguous. CDR1 is SGHRS and CDR2 is YFSETQ in the germline V gene. The CDR3 has 14 amino acids. V was shortened by 3 bases and J by 5 bases, with 12 bases between the two germline ends. For the CDR3, the DNA is TGCGCCAGCAGCTGGAATAGCCTAAACAATGAGCAGTTCTTC. It specifies CASSWNSLNNEQFF.

This clonotype was counted between two and nine times. The V call is TRBV5-6, the J call TRBJ1-1; unclear D gene. This CDR3 has 14 amino acids. Per germline, CDR1 SGHDT and CDR2 YYEEEE. Trimming removed 1 base from V and 1 base from J, with 8 bases in between. Here the CDR3 reads CASSLLRKNTEAFF. In DNA form, the CDR3 reads TGTGCCAGCAGCTTGTTGCGGAAGAACACTGAAGCTTTCTTT.

This clonotype was recorded many times. This CDR3 reads CASSLAGPYQETQYF. The CDR3 DNA reads TGTGCCAGCAGCTTAGCGGGGCCATACCAAGAGACCCAGTACTTC. The chain has TRBV7-3 and TRBJ2-5; D possibly corresponds to TRBD2 (6 bases). Per germline, CDR1 SGHTA and CDR2 FQGTGA. This CDR3 is built from 15 residues. V gave up 2 bases and J gave up 0 bases, with 10 bases separating them.

The gene calls are TRBV10-1 and TRBJ2-4, with TRBD1 matching 9 bases. The V gene end was trimmed by 6 bases and the J gene end by 7 bases; junction bases not matched to a gene: 4. The CDR3 length is 13 residues. Germline V gives CDR1 WNHNN, CDR2 SYGVQD (reference sequence). The CDR3 DNA sequence: TGCGCCAGCAGCAGGGACAGGGAGAACATTCAGTACTTC. Translating gives CASSRDRENIQYF.

This clonotype came up many times. The chain couples TRBV7-2 to TRBJ1-2; perhaps TRBD1 as D (5 bases). CDR1 and CDR2 (germline): SGHTA, FQGNSA. There are 15 residues in the CDR3. V gave up 4 bases and J gave up 3 bases, with 15 bases separating them. CDR3 region: CASSSYWGTDYGYTF. The CDR3 region has the DNA TGTGCCAGCAGCTCATACTGGGGCACGGACTATGGCTACACCTTC. Looking up the rest from reference TRBV7-2 and TRBJ1-2 gives the full variable domain: GAGVSQSPSNKVTEKGKDVELRCDPISGHTALYWYRQSLGQGLEFLIYFQGNSAPDKSGLPSDRFSAERTGGSVSTLTIQRTQQEDSAVYLCASSSYWGTDYGYTFGSGTRLTVV.

This clonotype has a handful of counts. The V gene is TRBV13, the J gene TRBJ2-7, with 7 bases lining up with TRBD2. The CDR3 is 15 residues long. V lost 3 bases, J lost 3 bases, and 8 bases stayed unmatched. CDR1 PRHDT and CDR2 FYEKMQ come from the germline V gene (reference sequence). In DNA form, the CDR3 reads TGTGCCAGCAGCTTGGGGGGGATGCCTCTCTACGAGCAGTACTTC. As protein: CASSLGGMPLYEQYF.

In its sample, this clonotype was seen many times. The chain carries TRBV7-8 and TRBJ2-2; D is possibly TRBD1 (6 bases). The germline V and J ends were trimmed by 4 bases and 6 bases, with 12 bases remaining between them. This CDR3 spans 14 amino acids. In germline, CDR1 is SGHVS, CDR2 FQNEAQ. CDR3: CASSWDISAGELFF. The DNA for the CDR3 is TGTGCCAGCAGCTGGGACATAAGCGCCGGGGAGCTGTTTTTT.

The chain joins TRBV6-1 to TRBJ1-1, with D hard to call. CDR3 size: 14 residues. CDR1 and CDR2 from the germline V gene are MNHNS and SASEGT. Trimming shortened V by 1 base and J by 2 bases, and 8 bases separated the two germline ends. The CDR3 loop is CASSEGGGNTEAFF. CDR3 nucleotide sequence: TGTGCCAGCAGTGAAGGGGGAGGAAACACTGAAGCTTTCTTT.

The table lists this clonotype with many counts. The chain is built from TRBV4-3 and TRBJ2-1, with 16 nucleotides matching TRBD2. Germline assignment: CDR1 LGHNA and CDR2 YSLEER. J lost 9 bases, V lost 2 bases, and 10 bases had no gene match. This CDR3 spans 18 amino acids. Here the CDR3 reads CASSQRPGTSGGAFEQFF. As DNA, the CDR3 is TGCGCCAGCAGCCAACGACCCGGGACTAGCGGGGGGGCCTTTGAGCAGTTCTTC.

The gene calls are TRBV27 and TRBJ2-3; the D gene could be TRBD1 or TRBD2 (5 bases each). V dropped 6 bases and J dropped 1 base, with 11 bases sitting between them. This CDR3 region has 14 residues. Germline-derived CDR1 and CDR2 are MNHEY and SMNVEV (reference sequence). As DNA, the CDR3 is TGTGCCAGCAGACAGCAGGGACGCACAGATACGCAGTATTTT. This sequence encodes CASRQQGRTDTQYF.

This clonotype has ten or more counts. The chain joins TRBV6-2 or TRBV6-3 to TRBJ1-5; the D is unclear. Germline CDR1 MNHEY, CDR2 SVGEGT. V dropped 9 bases and J dropped 9 bases, with 18 bases sitting between them. The CDR3 spans 13 residues. CDR3 sequence reads: CASSVGYAGPQHF. Here the CDR3 DNA reads TGTGCCAGTTCAGTCGGCTATGCGGGGCCCCAGCATTTT.

This clonotype turned up a few times. This chain uses TRBV6-1 with TRBJ2-1, with 7 bases matching TRBD2. V was pared by 6 bases and J by 7 bases, with 18 bases of the junction left unmatched. The CDR3 length is 17 residues. Germline V CDR1 and CDR2: MNHNS, SASEGT. Here the CDR3 DNA reads TGTGCCAGCAGGGTATTGAGGGGATCTAGCGGAGAAAATGAGCAGTTCTTC. Translated: CASRVLRGSSGENEQFF.

The sample holds a few counts of this clonotype. This chain joins TRBV7-2 and TRBJ2-3; 7 bases line up with TRBD1. With 2 bases clipped from V and 0 bases from J, the junction kept 8 bases outside the gene matches. The CDR3 covers 17 residues. The germline CDR1 and CDR2 sequences are SGHTA and FQGNSA. The CDR3 is CASSLKAGGSSTDTQYF. CDR3 in DNA: TGTGCCAGCAGCTTAAAAGCAGGGGGTTCTAGCACAGATACGCAGTATTTT.

This clonotype has ten or more counts. The chain has TRBV2 and TRBJ2-3, with 8 nucleotides matching TRBD2. The CDR3 contains 15 residues. Losses at the gene ends were 6 bases for V and 2 bases for J; bases not matched to a gene: 7. CDR1 is SNHLY and CDR2 is FYNNEI in the germline V gene. The CDR3 DNA sequence: TGTGCCAGCAGCCAAGGGACTAGTTTCACAGATACGCAGTATTTT. Protein sequence: CASSQGTSFTDTQYF.

This clonotype was seen at least ten times. The chain carries TRBV2 and TRBJ1-5, with D hard to call. The CDR3 has 14 residues. The germline V and J ends were trimmed by 6 bases and 7 bases, with 16 bases remaining between them. CDR1 is SNHLY, CDR2 FYNNEI, per germline. The CDR3 DNA reads TGTGCCAGCAGGGTCAGTGACCTATCCCAGCCCCAGCATTTT. This gives the protein CASRVSDLSQPQHF.

The chain employs TRBV29-1 and TRBJ2-1; D might be TRBD1 (5 bases). Germline assignment: CDR1 SQVTM and CDR2 ANQGSEA. The V end was cut by 7 bases, the J end by 4 bases, with 17 bases between. CDR3 length equals 14 residues. CDR3 in amino acids: CSASDSGLYNEQFF. The CDR3, as DNA: TGCAGCGCAAGCGACAGTGGGTTATACAATGAGCAGTTCTTC.

This chain joins TRBV27 and TRBJ2-7, with TRBD1 identical over 9 bases. With 9 bases clipped from V and 5 bases from J, the junction kept 11 bases outside the gene matches. The CDR3 has 14 residues. Germline V gene lookup returns CDR1 MNHEY and CDR2 SMNVEV (reference sequence). The DNA of the CDR3 is TGTGCCAGTAGGAGGAACCGGGACAGGGACGAGCAGTACTTC. Translating it yields CASRRNRDRDEQYF.

This clonotype was seen at least ten times. The V call is TRBV14, the J call TRBJ2-1; weak D call: TRBD1 (6 bases). V dropped 6 bases and J dropped 8 bases, with 8 bases sitting between them. The CDR3 extends over 11 amino acids. Germline-derived CDR1 and CDR2 are SGHDN and FVKESK. CDR3 bases: TGTGCCAGCAGACAGGGCTATGAGCAGTTCTTC. Protein sequence: CASRQGYEQFF.

This clonotype occurred many times. The chain uses TRBV12-3 or TRBV12-4 and TRBJ2-1; D remains unclear. CDR3 length: 14 residues. V lost 6 bases to trimming and J lost 8 bases, with 17 bases between them. The CDR3 spells CASSRHLFGHEQFF. The CDR3 coding sequence is TGTGCCAGCAGCCGACATCTCTTTGGGCATGAGCAGTTCTTC.